Below, one TCR beta chain is given with its context. Its antigen remains undetermined. No qualities accompany the bases; no much larger clone lies one base away. This sample is part of a study of T cells in tumors and immune-related adverse events listed by TCRdb under 2021. The treatment or condition label of this sample denotes: nivolumab (PD-1 blockade) given before sampling. The DNeasy Blood and Tissue Kit was used to extract DNA from formalin-fixed paraffin-embedded specimens. Including the terminal cysteine and phenylalanine, the CDR3 comprises 16 residues. Only CDR3 DNA is held: 48 bases, read in frame from base 1. From a lookup of the germline V gene, CDR1 and CDR2 are MDHEN and SYDVKM. Unmatched junction bases come to 11, with V trimmed by 3 bases and J by 4 bases. The immunoSEQ assay was used to amplify and sequence the TCR beta locus, producing bulk TCR Vbeta CDR3 data. The published analysis was carried out like this. Non-productive CDR3s, sequences shorter than 7 amino acids, and those not starting with C or ending with F/W were excluded. Analysis was restricted to specimens with at least 1000 reads, and each clonotype was defined at the amino acid level. Clonality was computed as 1 minus Pielou's evenness. Library sizes were equalized by abundance-weighted random subsampling with replacement, repeated 100 times to report 95% confidence intervals. The Morisita overlap index was used to quantify repertoire overlap, and for each specimen the top 40 clones were checked for overlap with the irAE. TCRdb took this table from immuneACCESS and kept in-frame rearrangements with V and J called. Such tables lack part of the clones; where checked against another copy, unresolved V genes explain under half of the gap, and the rest is unexplained. The V and J calls and clone size are taken from that table; D and trimming were inferred from the DNA. This sample has fewer than 25,000 clones in its table, and around nine tenths of those were observed once. More than 1.1% of the sample is taken by the ten largest.

The input for sequencing was lymph node tissue, taken from a patient treated with anti-PD-1 therapy. The clonotype was recovered from a female donor with metastatic renal cell carcinoma. The V and J segments used are TRBV28 and TRBJ2-7, with 8 middle bases fitting TRBD1. The DNA sequence follows: TGTGCCAGCAGTTTCTCAGGGGGCGCCATTAAATACGAGCAGTACTTC. Its protein reads: CASSFSGGAIKYEQYF.